The T cell receptor beta chain under discussion was sequenced for a study of blood T cells in healthy people across ages. Points from the study as a whole: Long-lived and aged donors differed, with more naive CD4+ cells and higher diversity in the long-lived. PBMCs that were unsorted prevented a conclusive naive versus antigen-experienced comparison.

Using a J-beta primer mix together with a sample-barcoded 5' primer, a second PCR was run for about 6 to 12 cycles. A 12-random-nucleotide template-switch adaptor tagged each cDNA molecule. TCRdb recomputed calls from the 5' RACE reads with MiXCR, one row per CDR3 protein. Of 700,000 to 850,000 distinct CDR3 sequences listed, approximately 35% are singletons. The CDR3 runs to 15 residues. Trimming at V came to 7 bases and at J to 5 bases, leaving 12 bases not matched to a gene. Notes on this clonotype: Its antigen is unknown. A much larger clone lies a single base off, so this may be a read error.

For every donor, a draw yielded ten milliliters of peripheral blood. This clonotype was sampled from a man between 18 and 35 years old in good health. This rearrangement joins TRBV12-3 or TRBV12-4 to TRBJ2-7; 9 bases are a match to TRBD1. Source material: blood. CDR3 region: CASTGGQGRSDEQYF. CDR3 nucleotide sequence: TGTGCCAGCACCGGAGGACAGGGGCGTTCCGACGAGCAGTACTTC.